This is a list of T cell receptor beta chains from one sample in a study of OX40 agonist ivuxolimab in advanced cancers. The assay was immunoSEQ multiplex PCR, and TCRdb's table has in-frame clones only and misses some. Here the sample spans around 89,000 clones, roughly 93% being singletons. The material sequenced was CD4+ or CD8+ T cells sorted from blood, taken in a trial of the OX40 agonist ivuxolimab. The receptors derive from an adult with an advanced solid tumor such as melanoma, head and neck, liver or kidney cancer. The CDR3 runs from the conserved cysteine through the conserved F or W. Each record gives: D gene, J gene, clone size, V gene, CDR3 protein, CDR3 DNA. D genes are given only for firm matches. Not all rows give a size; the values are once, few, many and, for expanded clones, a class.

d_call: NA; j_call: TRBJ1-5; clone_size: NA; v_call: TRBV28; cdr3_aa: CASSLWTGGNQPQHF; cdr3_nt: TGTGCCAGCAGTTTATGGACAGGAGGCAATCAGCCCCAGCATTTT
d_call: NA; j_call: TRBJ1-1; clone_size: NA; v_call: TRBV7-9; cdr3_aa: CASSWDGNTEAFF; cdr3_nt: TGTGCCAGCAGCTGGGACGGTAACACTGAAGCTTTCTTT
d_call: TRBD1; j_call: TRBJ1-1; clone_size: NA; v_call: TRBV2; cdr3_aa: CASSDWTGNTEAFF; cdr3_nt: TGTGCCAGCAGTGACTGGACAGGGAACACTGAAGCTTTCTTT
d_call: NA; j_call: TRBJ2-6; clone_size: NA; v_call: TRBV6-1; cdr3_aa: CAGRKLGSGANVLTF; cdr3_nt: TGTGCCGGAAGAAAGCTGGGGTCGGGCGCCAACGTCCTGACTTTC
d_call: TRBD1; j_call: TRBJ2-7; clone_size: NA; v_call: TRBV19; cdr3_aa: CASSGDSSYEQYF; cdr3_nt: TGTGCCAGTAGTGGGGACAGCTCCTACGAGCAGTACTTC
d_call: TRBD2; j_call: TRBJ2-7; clone_size: NA; v_call: TRBV18; cdr3_aa: CASSPPESGTSGGEQYF; cdr3_nt: TGTGCCAGCTCACCTCCCGAATCCGGGACTAGCGGGGGCGAGCAGTACTTC
d_call: NA; j_call: TRBJ2-2; clone_size: NA; v_call: TRBV27; cdr3_aa: CASSHAPGELFF; cdr3_nt: TGTGCCAGCAGCCACGCGCCCGGGGAGCTGTTTTTT
d_call: NA; j_call: TRBJ1-6; clone_size: NA; v_call: TRBV11-2; cdr3_aa: CASSLLSQGNSPLHF; cdr3_nt: TGTGCCAGCAGCTTACTAAGTCAGGGTAATTCACCCCTCCACTTT
d_call: NA; j_call: TRBJ2-3; clone_size: NA; v_call: TRBV5-1; cdr3_aa: CASETVGSTDTQYF; cdr3_nt: TGCGCCAGCGAAACGGTTGGTAGCACAGATACGCAGTATTTT
d_call: NA; j_call: TRBJ1-1; clone_size: NA; v_call: TRBV7-8; cdr3_aa: CASSLATGNTEAFF; cdr3_nt: TGTGCCAGCAGCTTAGCGACCGGGAACACTGAAGCTTTCTTT
d_call: NA; j_call: TRBJ2-5; clone_size: NA; v_call: TRBV10-3; cdr3_aa: CAISESGVETQYF; cdr3_nt: TGTGCCATCAGTGAATCAGGGGTAGAGACCCAGTACTTC
d_call: TRBD1; j_call: TRBJ2-1; clone_size: NA; v_call: TRBV18; cdr3_aa: CASSPRAGQGRNEQFF; cdr3_nt: TGTGCCAGCTCACCCCGAGCCGGACAGGGGCGCAATGAGCAGTTCTTC
d_call: TRBD1; j_call: TRBJ2-5; clone_size: NA; v_call: TRBV6-6; cdr3_aa: CASRGQGEETQYF; cdr3_nt: TGTGCCAGCAGGGGACAGGGAGAAGAGACCCAGTACTTC
d_call: NA; j_call: TRBJ2-3; clone_size: NA; v_call: TRBV7-2; cdr3_aa: CASSRFTDTQYF; cdr3_nt: TGTGCCAGCAGCCGTTTCACAGATACGCAGTATTTT
d_call: NA; j_call: TRBJ2-1; clone_size: NA; v_call: TRBV18; cdr3_aa: CASSPGVEWNEQFF; cdr3_nt: TGTGCCAGCTCACCGGGGGTCGAGTGGAATGAGCAGTTCTTC
d_call: TRBD1; j_call: TRBJ1-1; clone_size: NA; v_call: TRBV29-1; cdr3_aa: CSVGQGAYIAEAFF; cdr3_nt: TGCAGCGTAGGACAGGGGGCCTACATCGCTGAAGCTTTCTTT
d_call: NA; j_call: TRBJ1-5; clone_size: few; v_call: TRBV29-1; cdr3_aa: CSVAEGFLGNQPQHF; cdr3_nt: TGCAGCGTTGCAGAGGGCTTCCTGGGAAATCAGCCCCAGCATTTT
d_call: TRBD2; j_call: TRBJ2-1; clone_size: NA; v_call: TRBV9; cdr3_aa: CASSPGLAVYNEQFF; cdr3_nt: TGTGCCAGCAGTCCAGGACTAGCGGTATACAATGAGCAGTTCTTC
d_call: NA; j_call: TRBJ1-5; clone_size: NA; v_call: TRBV6-6; cdr3_aa: CASSYSSQGYPQHF; cdr3_nt: TGTGCCAGCAGTTACTCTTCGCAGGGATATCCCCAGCATTTT
d_call: NA; j_call: TRBJ2-3; clone_size: NA; v_call: TRBV2; cdr3_aa: CASSHFLTGRATDTQYF; cdr3_nt: TGTGCCAGCAGCCACTTCCTGACAGGGAGGGCAACAGATACGCAGTATTTT
d_call: NA; j_call: TRBJ2-1; clone_size: once; v_call: TRBV19; cdr3_aa: CASAAYNEQFF; cdr3_nt: TGTGCCAGCGCAGCCTACAATGAGCAGTTCTTC
d_call: TRBD1; j_call: TRBJ2-3; clone_size: NA; v_call: TRBV28; cdr3_aa: CASSLGGQGYF; cdr3_nt: TGTGCCAGCAGCTTGGGGGGACAGGGATATTTT
d_call: TRBD1; j_call: TRBJ1-2; clone_size: NA; v_call: TRBV11-2; cdr3_aa: CASSSPDRGNYGYTF; cdr3_nt: TGTGCCAGCAGCTCCCCGGACAGGGGCAACTATGGCTACACCTTC
d_call: NA; j_call: TRBJ2-1; clone_size: NA; v_call: TRBV2; cdr3_aa: CASSGASRTNEQFF; cdr3_nt: TGTGCCAGCAGTGGGGCTAGCCGGACGAATGAGCAGTTCTTC
d_call: TRBD1; j_call: TRBJ1-1; clone_size: NA; v_call: TRBV4-3; cdr3_aa: CASSQDLGQGATEAFF; cdr3_nt: TGCGCCAGCAGCCAAGATCTAGGTCAGGGGGCCACTGAAGCTTTCTTT
d_call: TRBD2; j_call: TRBJ2-7; clone_size: NA; v_call: TRBV5-1; cdr3_aa: CASSLLSGRSRYEQYF; cdr3_nt: TGCGCCAGCAGCTTGCTAAGCGGGAGATCGCGCTACGAGCAGTACTTC
d_call: NA; j_call: TRBJ2-1; clone_size: NA; v_call: TRBV28; cdr3_aa: CASTPGGLSYNEQFF; cdr3_nt: TGTGCCAGCACCCCCGGCGGGCTGAGCTACAATGAGCAGTTCTTC
d_call: NA; j_call: TRBJ2-7; clone_size: once; v_call: TRBV27; cdr3_aa: CASSSAWKYSSYEQYF; cdr3_nt: TGTGCCAGCAGTTCCGCATGGAAATACAGCTCCTACGAGCAGTACTTC
d_call: NA; j_call: TRBJ1-2; clone_size: NA; v_call: TRBV27; cdr3_aa: CASSLTRPLSNYGYTF; cdr3_nt: TGTGCCAGCAGTTTAACGCGGCCCCTTTCCAACTATGGCTACACCTTC
d_call: NA; j_call: TRBJ1-2; clone_size: NA; v_call: TRBV19; cdr3_aa: CASSILTGPGYTF; cdr3_nt: TGTGCCAGTAGTATTTTGACAGGCCCTGGCTACACCTTC
d_call: NA; j_call: TRBJ1-1; clone_size: NA; v_call: TRBV6-1; cdr3_aa: CASSASGNTEAFF; cdr3_nt: TGTGCCAGCAGTGCCAGCGGGAACACTGAAGCTTTCTTT
d_call: NA; j_call: TRBJ2-6; clone_size: NA; v_call: TRBV4-3; cdr3_aa: CASSQDYAGVVLTF; cdr3_nt: TGCGCCAGCAGCCAAGATTATGCAGGGGTCGTCCTGACTTTC
d_call: NA; j_call: TRBJ2-3; clone_size: once; v_call: TRBV5-1; cdr3_aa: CASSFELADTQYF; cdr3_nt: TGCGCCAGCAGCTTTGAACTAGCAGATACGCAGTATTTT
d_call: NA; j_call: TRBJ1-5; clone_size: NA; v_call: TRBV2; cdr3_aa: CASSGLHSVNQPQHF; cdr3_nt: TGTGCCAGCAGTGGGTTGCACAGTGTAAATCAGCCCCAGCATTTT
d_call: NA; j_call: TRBJ2-7; clone_size: NA; v_call: TRBV18; cdr3_aa: CASSYGGHSYEQYF; cdr3_nt: TGTGCCAGCTCCTACGGGGGTCATTCCTACGAGCAGTACTTC
d_call: NA; j_call: TRBJ2-1; clone_size: NA; v_call: TRBV9; cdr3_aa: CASSVATTPNEQFF; cdr3_nt: TGTGCCAGCAGCGTAGCTACGACTCCTAATGAGCAGTTCTTC
d_call: TRBD2; j_call: TRBJ2-1; clone_size: NA; v_call: TRBV9; cdr3_aa: CASSPPREGGEQFF; cdr3_nt: TGTGCCAGCAGCCCCCCCCGGGAGGGCGGTGAGCAGTTCTTC
d_call: TRBD1; j_call: TRBJ2-2; clone_size: NA; v_call: TRBV7-3; cdr3_aa: CASSPQGASIMNTGELFF; cdr3_nt: TGTGCCAGCAGCCCCCAGGGGGCCTCAATCATGAACACCGGGGAGCTGTTTTTT
d_call: NA; j_call: TRBJ1-2; clone_size: NA; v_call: TRBV25-1; cdr3_aa: CASSVGDVPLYGYTF; cdr3_nt: TGTGCCAGCAGCGTTGGGGACGTTCCCCTCTATGGCTACACCTTC
d_call: TRBD2; j_call: TRBJ2-1; clone_size: NA; v_call: TRBV7-9; cdr3_aa: CASRPGTSVLDEQFF; cdr3_nt: TGTGCCAGCAGGCCCGGGACTAGCGTTTTGGATGAGCAGTTCTTC
d_call: TRBD1; j_call: TRBJ1-5; clone_size: NA; v_call: TRBV4-1; cdr3_aa: CASSQVGQGDQPQHF; cdr3_nt: TGCGCCAGCAGCCAAGTGGGACAGGGCGATCAGCCCCAGCATTTT
d_call: NA; j_call: TRBJ2-5; clone_size: few; v_call: TRBV7-9; cdr3_aa: CASSPPPETQYF; cdr3_nt: TGTGCCAGCAGCCCCCCCCCGGAGACCCAGTACTTC
d_call: NA; j_call: TRBJ1-2; clone_size: NA; v_call: TRBV30; cdr3_aa: CAWSVGLSNYGYTF; cdr3_nt: TGTGCCTGGAGTGTGGGGTTATCTAACTATGGCTACACCTTC
d_call: TRBD2; j_call: TRBJ2-5; clone_size: NA; v_call: TRBV13; cdr3_aa: CASSRAGEVTQYF; cdr3_nt: TGTGCCAGCAGCAGGGCGGGAGAGGTGACCCAGTACTTC
d_call: NA; j_call: TRBJ2-7; clone_size: NA; v_call: TRBV27; cdr3_aa: CARTDSYEQYF; cdr3_nt: TGTGCCAGGACAGACTCCTACGAGCAGTACTTC
d_call: NA; j_call: TRBJ2-1; clone_size: NA; v_call: TRBV6-5; cdr3_aa: CASSYQVTTYNEQFF; cdr3_nt: TGTGCCAGCAGTTACCAGGTCACTACCTACAATGAGCAGTTCTTC
d_call: NA; j_call: TRBJ2-7; clone_size: NA; v_call: TRBV28; cdr3_aa: CASSFLTSYEQYF; cdr3_nt: TGTGCCAGCTCCTTTTTGACCTCCTACGAGCAGTACTTC
d_call: TRBD1; j_call: TRBJ2-1; clone_size: NA; v_call: TRBV5-1; cdr3_aa: CASSLATGKVNEQFF; cdr3_nt: TGCGCCAGCAGCTTGGCGACAGGGAAAGTCAATGAGCAGTTCTTC
d_call: NA; j_call: TRBJ1-1; clone_size: once; v_call: TRBV6-5; cdr3_aa: CASSYSPQTNTEAFF; cdr3_nt: TGTGCCAGCAGTTACTCGCCACAGACGAACACTGAAGCTTTCTTT
d_call: NA; j_call: TRBJ2-7; clone_size: NA; v_call: TRBV19; cdr3_aa: CASLATPGSYEQYF; cdr3_nt: TGTGCCAGCCTGGCGACTCCAGGCTCCTACGAGCAGTACTTC
d_call: NA; j_call: TRBJ1-1; clone_size: NA; v_call: TRBV9; cdr3_aa: CASSVGQGSTEAFF; cdr3_nt: TGTGCCAGCAGCGTAGGGCAGGGGTCCACTGAAGCTTTCTTT
d_call: NA; j_call: TRBJ2-2; clone_size: NA; v_call: TRBV6-5; cdr3_aa: CASRGVGTGELFF; cdr3_nt: TGTGCCAGCAGAGGAGTTGGCACCGGGGAGCTGTTTTTT
d_call: NA; j_call: TRBJ1-5; clone_size: NA; v_call: TRBV10-3; cdr3_aa: CAISDGGASSNQPQHF; cdr3_nt: TGTGCCATCAGTGATGGGGGCGCTTCTAGTAATCAGCCCCAGCATTTT
d_call: NA; j_call: TRBJ1-3; clone_size: NA; v_call: TRBV10-3; cdr3_aa: CAISEQASSGNTIYF; cdr3_nt: TGTGCCATCAGTGAACAGGCTAGCTCTGGAAACACCATATATTTT
d_call: NA; j_call: TRBJ2-4; clone_size: NA; v_call: TRBV28; cdr3_aa: CASSFVDRSSSLYF; cdr3_nt: TGTGCCAGCAGTTTCGTCGACAGGTCCTCCTCTCTGTACTTC